A selection of T cell receptor beta chains follows, all from one sample in a study of blood T cell repertoires in COVID-19. Sequenced by immunoSEQ multiplex PCR; TCRdb stores in-frame clones only, minus some. This sample has almost 400,000 clones, with about 87% found just once. The sequencing sample was made of peripheral blood. The source of these receptors is a woman aged 55-69 years with COVID-19, enrolled during active disease. The CDR3 runs from the conserved cysteine through the conserved F or W. D genes are given only for firm matches. Expanded clones get a size class; other rows say once, few or many, or leave the size out.

>TRBV5-6|once|NA|TRBJ1-1
CASSLLDTLPNTEAFF
TGTGCCAGCAGCCTACTCGACACGCTCCCGAACACTGAAGCTTTCTTT
>TRBV29-1|NA|NA|TRBJ1-1
CSAGQLNLNTEAFF
TGCAGCGCAGGACAGCTTAACTTGAACACTGAAGCTTTCTTT
>TRBV19|NA|NA|TRBJ2-3
CASSDRSTDTQYF
TGTGCCAGTAGTGACAGAAGTACAGATACGCAGTATTTT
>TRBV7-3|NA|TRBD2|TRBJ2-1
CASSPFSGGAGEQFF
TGTGCCAGCAGCCCATTTAGCGGGGGGGCTGGTGAGCAGTTCTTC
>TRBV25-1|few|NA|TRBJ2-3
CASSESEARHTQYF
TGTGCCAGCAGTGAATCGGAAGCGCGGCATACGCAGTATTTT
>TRBV4-1|NA|TRBD2|TRBJ2-2
CASSGTSGKNTGELFF
TGCGCCAGCAGCGGGACTAGCGGAAAAAACACCGGGGAGCTGTTTTTT
>TRBV18|once|NA|TRBJ1-5
CASSPMSRGDDQPQHF
TGTGCCAGCTCACCAATGAGTAGGGGCGACGATCAGCCCCAGCATTTT
>TRBV6-1|NA|NA|TRBJ1-1
CASSESSGFF
TGTGCCAGCAGTGAAAGTTCGGGTTTCTTT
>TRBV30|NA|NA|TRBJ2-5
CAWKRSGGRETQYF
TGTGCCTGGAAAAGGTCAGGGGGGAGGGAGACCCAGTACTTC
>TRBV30|NA|NA|TRBJ1-1
CAWTLPGQAFF
TGTGCCTGGACCTTGCCAGGGCAAGCTTTCTTT